This TCR beta chain comes out of a study of blood T cell repertoires in COVID-19. The table came from immunoSEQ multiplex PCR; TCRdb's copy has only in-frame clones and leaves some out. The repertoire holds approximately 70,000 clones, with less than 80% as singletons. The CDR3 loop spans 15 amino acids. CDR1 and CDR2 from the germline V gene are KGHSH and LQKENI. V was pared by 0 bases and J by 8 bases, with 7 bases of the junction left unmatched. The material sequenced was peripheral blood. This chain connects TRBV18 to TRBJ2-1, with 7 bases aligning to TRBD1. The TCR was taken from a man aged 55 to 70 with active or convalescent COVID-19. The CDR3 bases are TGTGCCAGCTCACCACCGTCCAGGGGGAATGATGAGCAGTTCTTC. Translated, it gives CASSPPSRGNDEQFF.